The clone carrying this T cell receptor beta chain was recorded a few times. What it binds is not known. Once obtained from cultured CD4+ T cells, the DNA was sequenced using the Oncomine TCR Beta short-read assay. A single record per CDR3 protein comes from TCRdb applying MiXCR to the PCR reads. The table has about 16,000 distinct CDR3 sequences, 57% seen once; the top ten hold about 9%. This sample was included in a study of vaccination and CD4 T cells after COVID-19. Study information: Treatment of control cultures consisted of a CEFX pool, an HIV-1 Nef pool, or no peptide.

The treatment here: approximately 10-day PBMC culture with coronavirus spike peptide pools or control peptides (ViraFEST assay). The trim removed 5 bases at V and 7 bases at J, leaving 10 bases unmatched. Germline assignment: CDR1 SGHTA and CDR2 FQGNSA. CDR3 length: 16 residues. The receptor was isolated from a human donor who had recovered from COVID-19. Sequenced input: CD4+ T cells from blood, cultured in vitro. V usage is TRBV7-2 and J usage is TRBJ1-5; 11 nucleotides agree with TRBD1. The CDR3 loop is CASSPGTGGNGQPQHF. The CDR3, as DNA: TGTGCCAGCAGCCCAGGGACAGGGGGAAACGGGCAGCCCCAGCATTTT.